This T cell receptor beta chain was obtained from a study of beta chain features in type 1 diabetes. Regarding the study as a whole: When VDJ junctions were examined, type 1 diabetes patients showed fewer insertions and more deletions. Across all four CD4+ subsets, people with type 1 diabetes showed modestly shorter TCRB CDR3s.

Germline V gene lookup returns CDR1 SGHDT and CDR2 YYEEEE. The CDR3 contains 11 residues. V was cut by 1 base and J by 3 bases, with 2 bases left in between. The table lists this clone with a few counts. The antigen remains unidentified. All of the isolated RNA was reverse transcribed, so expressed TCRB transcripts were sequenced. Produced via immunoSEQ multiplex PCR; TCRdb's table is partial and in-frame only. The table has some 330,000 clones, over 10% seen once; the top ten hold roughly 0.0097%. The chain employs TRBV5-6 and TRBJ2-7; D uncertain. This receptor was taken from a woman in her late teens or twenties with type 1 diabetes. The sequencing input was naive CD4+ T cells from blood. CDR3 sequence reads: CASSLHYEQYF. CDR3 in DNA: TGTGCCAGCAGCTTGCACTACGAGCAGTACTTC.